These 6 T cell receptor beta chains share one sample of origin, sequenced in a study of OX40 agonist ivuxolimab in advanced cancers. Assay used: immunoSEQ multiplex PCR; TCRdb lists only in-frame clones, some missing. The table has more than 45,000 clones, about 81% seen once; the top ten hold over 0.7%. This specimen consisted of CD4+ or CD8+ T cells sorted from blood, obtained in a trial of the OX40 agonist ivuxolimab. The receptors come from an adult with an advanced solid tumor such as melanoma, head and neck, liver or kidney cancer.

This sequence joins TRBV18 and TRBJ2-2, with TRBD1 as a possible D gene (5 bases). The CDR3 extends over 16 amino acids. Germline CDR1 reads KGHSH; CDR2 reads LQKENI. V dropped 6 bases and J dropped 0 bases, with 14 bases sitting between them. The DNA of the CDR3 is TGTGCCAGCTCCCCCAAGACAGACACGAACACCGGGGAGCTGTTTTTT. Amino acid sequence: CASSPKTDTNTGELFF.

The V call is TRBV6-1, the J call TRBJ1-5; D is unclear. Germline CDR1 and CDR2: MNHNS and SASEGT. CDR3 length: 13 residues. V was pared by 0 bases and J by 7 bases, with 7 bases between. The CDR3, as DNA: TGTGCCAGCAGTGAAGCGCAACTACAGCCCCAGCATTTT. It yields the protein CASSEAQLQPQHF.

This CDR3 reads CSVEVANGYTF. For the CDR3, the DNA is TGCAGCGTTGAAGTGGCTAATGGCTACACCTTC. The chain has TRBV29-1 and TRBJ1-2; D not resolved. The CDR3 has 11 residues. The germline CDR1 and CDR2 sequences are SQVTM and ANQGSEA. V lost 1 base, J lost 6 bases, and 6 bases lay in between.

The gene calls are TRBV11-3 and TRBJ2-5; tentative D call: TRBD2 (6 bases). Germline CDR1 reads SGHNT; CDR2 reads YENEEA. The CDR3 consists of 14 residues. V was shortened by 1 base and J by 5 bases, with 11 bases between the two germline ends. This CDR3 is CASSLGGGIETQYF. The CDR3 nucleotides read TGTGCCAGCAGCTTAGGAGGAGGGATTGAGACCCAGTACTTC.

The chain joins TRBV5-4 to TRBJ2-3, with 7 positions matching TRBD1. The ends lost 2 bases at V and 2 bases at J; junction bases unmatched: 5. From germline, CDR1 is SGHNT and CDR2 YYREEE (reference sequence). CDR3 length: 15 residues. CDR3 in amino acids: CASSLQGPNTDTQYF. The CDR3 coding sequence is TGTGCCAGCAGCTTACAGGGGCCCAACACAGATACGCAGTATTTT.

The chain combines TRBV6-5 with TRBJ1-1; D perhaps matches TRBD1 (5 bases). The CDR3 loop spans 15 amino acids. V was trimmed by 4 bases and J by 0 bases, leaving 12 bases between them. CDR1 is MNHEY and CDR2 is SVGAGI in the germline V gene. The CDR3 spells CASSSEGRMNTEAFF. Written as DNA, the CDR3 is TGTGCCAGCAGTTCAGAGGGGCGTATGAACACTGAAGCTTTCTTT.